The 20 T cell receptor beta chains below all came from one sample that was sequenced in a study of shared clonotypes between healthy human individuals. Generated by immunoSEQ multiplex PCR, the TCRdb table keeps only in-frame clones and is missing some. The sample carries about 2 million clones, just under 95% recorded once. In the naive CD8 group, cells lacked CD45RO and were positively selected for CCR7, so terminally differentiated effector memory CD45RA+ cells were left out. Material: naive CD8+ T cells sorted from blood. The source is a man between 18 and 35 years old in good health.

V and J are TRBV15 and TRBJ2-5; a weak D match, TRBD2 (6 bases). The CDR3 sequence is 14 residues long. The V end was cut by 1 base, the J end by 3 bases, with 9 bases between. Germline CDR1 reads LNHNV; CDR2 reads YYDKDF (reference sequence). The DNA for the CDR3 is TGTGCCACCAGCAGAGTATGGGAGGAAGAGACCCAGTACTTC. Translating gives CATSRVWEEETQYF.

The V gene is TRBV29-1, the J gene TRBJ2-2; a weak D match, TRBD2 (5 bases). Germline V gene lookup returns CDR1 SQVTM and CDR2 ANQGSEA. CDR3 length equals 12 residues. Trimming took off 5 bases at V and 5 bases at J, with 9 bases between the two ends. The CDR3 is CSVLWETGELFF. The DNA of the CDR3 is TGCAGCGTTTTGTGGGAGACCGGGGAGCTGTTTTTT.

J is TRBJ2-3 and V is TRBV10-3, with D perhaps matching TRBD2 (5 bases). Germline V gene sequence: CDR1 ENHRY, CDR2 SYGVKD. The CDR3 totals 16 residues. V was shortened by 0 bases and J by 2 bases, with 12 bases between the two germline ends. The DNA of the CDR3 is TGTGCCATCAGTGAGTCAAATAGCGAAAACACAGATACGCAGTATTTT. This translates into CAISESNSENTDTQYF.

V and J are TRBV7-8 and TRBJ2-7; TRBD2 aligns across 9 bases. V shed 4 bases and J 1 base; nucleotides not matched to a gene: 5. CDR3 length equals 15 residues. CDR1 is SGHVS, CDR2 FQNEAQ, per germline. The CDR3 coding sequence is TGTGCCAGCAGCTCCAGCGGGAGGAGGTCCTACGAGCAGTACTTC. Encoded protein: CASSSSGRRSYEQYF.

The chain couples TRBV7-2 to TRBJ2-7; D unclear. The V gene's germline CDR1 is SGHTA and CDR2 FQGNSA. The V end was cut by 3 bases, the J end by 2 bases, with 8 bases between. This CDR3 has 13 residues. The CDR3 region has the DNA TGTGCCAGCAGCTTTCTAGAGGCCTACGAGCAGTACTTC. As protein: CASSFLEAYEQYF.

J is TRBJ2-7 and V is TRBV27; D remains ambiguous. The germline V and J ends were trimmed by 2 bases and 3 bases, with 11 bases remaining between them. The CDR3 consists of 14 residues. Germline values: CDR1 MNHEY, CDR2 SMNVEV (reference sequence). This CDR3 is CASSLRGLFYEQYF. DNA of the CDR3: TGTGCCAGCAGTTTAAGAGGTCTCTTCTACGAGCAGTACTTC.

The chain carries TRBV7-6 and TRBJ2-7; 14 positions agree with TRBD2. V lost 4 bases to trimming and J lost 6 bases; unmatched junction nucleotides: 8. This CDR3 comprises 16 residues. Germline loops: CDR1 SGHVS, CDR2 FNYEAQ. This CDR3 reads CASSSGTSGSGSEQYF. In nucleotides, the CDR3 is TGTGCCAGCAGCTCTGGGACTAGCGGGAGTGGATCCGAGCAGTACTTC.

This clone was seen only once. The J gene is TRBJ2-2, the V gene TRBV9, with D perhaps TRBD1 (5 bases). Germline-derived CDR1 and CDR2 are SGDLS and YYNGEE. V lost 0 bases to trimming and J lost 1 base, with 7 bases between them. The CDR3 is 15 residues long. The CDR3 loop is CASSVVQGNTGELFF. The CDR3 region has the DNA TGTGCCAGCAGCGTAGTCCAGGGGAACACCGGGGAGCTGTTTTTT. Variable domain in full (rest from reference TRBV9 and TRBJ2-2): DSGVTQTPKHLITATGQRVTLRCSPRSGDLSVYWYQQSLDQGLQFLIQYYNGEERAKGNILERFSAQQFPDLHSELNLSSLELGDSALYFCASSVVQGNTGELFFGEGSRLTVL.

This chain joins TRBV7-9 and TRBJ1-2; D unclear. V shed 4 bases and J shed 4 bases, with 10 bases lying between them. The CDR3 runs to 13 residues. In germline, CDR1 is SEHNR, CDR2 FQNEAQ (reference sequence). The CDR3 DNA reads TGTGCCAGCAGCTCAGTATTTACCTATGGCTACACCTTC. Its translation is CASSSVFTYGYTF.

This sequence joins TRBV5-5 and TRBJ2-7; 12 bases match TRBD2. CDR1 is SGHKS and CDR2 is YYEKEE in the germline V gene (reference sequence). V dropped 3 bases and J dropped 2; count of bases not matched to a gene: 9. The CDR3 is made up of 17 amino acids. The CDR3 DNA reads as TGTGCCAGCAGCTCCCAAGAGACTAGCGGGAGCCCCTACGAGCAGTACTTC. Translated: CASSSQETSGSPYEQYF. Variable domain in full (rest from reference TRBV5-5 and TRBJ2-7): DAGVTQSPTHLIKTRGQQVTLRCSPISGHKSVSWYQQVLGQGPQFIFQYYEKEERGRGNFPDRFSARQFPNYSSELNVNALLLGDSALYLCASSSQETSGSPYEQYFGPGTRLTVT.

The chain recombines TRBV27 with TRBJ2-4, with unresolved D. Trimming took off 6 bases at V and 8 bases at J, with 17 bases between the two ends. The germline V gene has CDR1 MNHEY and CDR2 SMNVEV (reference sequence). The CDR3 consists of 14 residues. As DNA, the CDR3 is TGTGCCAGCAGACCATCGTCCCTGGTGGACATTCAGTACTTC. This sequence encodes CASRPSSLVDIQYF.

CDR3 loop: CASSHSSGRPDTQYF. CDR3 DNA sequence: TGCGCCAGCAGCCATTCTAGCGGGAGGCCTGATACGCAGTATTTT. This chain connects TRBV4-3 to TRBJ2-3, with 11 bases aligning to TRBD2. This CDR3 region has 15 residues. CDR1 is LGHNA and CDR2 is YSLEER in the germline V gene. Trimming removed 3 bases from V and 6 bases from J; junction bases left unmatched: 5.

This sequence joins TRBV10-3 and TRBJ2-7; 8 positions agree with TRBD1. Per the germline V gene, CDR1 is ENHRY and CDR2 is SYGVKD. The junction had 8 bases not matched to a gene; V was cut back by 7 bases and J by 0 bases. The CDR3 spans 15 residues. CDR3 DNA sequence: TGTGCCATCATGACAGGGGTGGGGAGCTCCTACGAGCAGTACTTC. It translates to CAIMTGVGSSYEQYF.

This chain joins TRBV29-1 and TRBJ2-7, with TRBD2 matching over 12 bases. Germline trimming cut 4 bases from V and 2 bases from J; bases unmatched to any gene: 3. Germline V lookup: CDR1 SQVTM, CDR2 ANQGSEA. This CDR3 is built from 14 residues. As DNA, the CDR3 is TGCAGCGTTGCGACTAGCGGGAGAGCCTACGAGCAGTACTTC. It codes for CSVATSGRAYEQYF.

The chain has TRBV7-2 and TRBJ1-1, with D uncertain. The CDR3 loop spans 14 amino acids. Trimming took off 5 bases at V and 5 bases at J, with 15 bases between the two ends. Germline V gives CDR1 SGHTA, CDR2 FQGNSA. The CDR3 nucleotides are TGTGCCAGCAGCCGAGCATGGGCCGAAACTGAAGCTTTCTTT. Encoded protein: CASSRAWAETEAFF.

The rearrangement links TRBV5-4 to TRBJ2-7; 10 nucleotides line up with TRBD2. Trimming cost V 4 bases and J 4 bases; bases outside gene matches: 8. CDR3 length: 15 amino acids. The germline V gene has CDR1 SGHNT and CDR2 YYREEE (reference sequence). CDR3 DNA sequence: TGTGCCAGCAGCCCCGGGACTAGCGTTGGGTACGAGCAGTACTTC. This translates into CASSPGTSVGYEQYF.

This rearrangement joins TRBV2 to TRBJ2-2; D is undetermined. Germline V gene sequence: CDR1 SNHLY, CDR2 FYNNEI. CDR3 size: 14 residues. The V gene lost 5 bases and the J gene lost 4 bases, with 11 bases spanning the gap. The CDR3 DNA is TGTGCCAGCAGTCCTTGGCCTGGCACCGGGGAGCTGTTTTTT. It encodes CASSPWPGTGELFF.

The chain uses TRBV5-6 and TRBJ2-1; D is uncertain. V lost 1 base and J lost 8, with 10 bases in between. The germline gives CDR1 SGHDT, CDR2 YYEEEE. This CDR3 has 13 amino acids. DNA for the CDR3: TGTGCCAGCAGCTTGTCAGCAATCCATGAGCAGTTCTTC. Translation: CASSLSAIHEQFF.

The genes are TRBV6-5 and TRBJ1-2, with TRBD1 matching 7 bases. After removal of 4 bases from V and 4 bases from J, the junction contained 6 bases not matched to a gene. This CDR3 is built from 14 residues. Germline V gene sequence: CDR1 MNHEY, CDR2 SVGAGI. The CDR3: CASSSLQGSYGYTF. CDR3 bases: TGTGCCAGCAGTTCATTACAGGGGTCCTATGGCTACACCTTC.

The rearrangement links TRBV28 to TRBJ2-2; D unresolved. There are 14 residues in the CDR3. Germline values: CDR1 MDHEN, CDR2 SYDVKM. V shed 6 bases and J shed 2 bases, with 10 bases lying between them. CDR3 DNA: TGTGCCAGCAGCCCGACACCTAACACCGGGGAGCTGTTTTTT. Translation gives CASSPTPNTGELFF.